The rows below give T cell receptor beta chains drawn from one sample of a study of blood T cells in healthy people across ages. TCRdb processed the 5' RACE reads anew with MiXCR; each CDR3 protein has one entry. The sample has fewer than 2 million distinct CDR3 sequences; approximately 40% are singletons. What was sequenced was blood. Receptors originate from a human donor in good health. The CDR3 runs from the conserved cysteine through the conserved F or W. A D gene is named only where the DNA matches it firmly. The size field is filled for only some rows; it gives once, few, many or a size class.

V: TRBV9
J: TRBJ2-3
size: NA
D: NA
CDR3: CASSAVSDTQYF
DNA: TGTGCCAGCAGCGCCGTCTCAGATACGCAGTATTTT

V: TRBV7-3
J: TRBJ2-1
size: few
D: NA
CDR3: CASSLLSGSYNEQFF
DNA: TGTGCCAGCAGCCTACTGTCGGGGTCCTACAATGAGCAGTTCTTC

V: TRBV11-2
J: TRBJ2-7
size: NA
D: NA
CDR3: CASSLMSVSYEQYF
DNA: TGTGCCAGCAGCTTAATGTCCGTCTCCTACGAGCAGTACTTC

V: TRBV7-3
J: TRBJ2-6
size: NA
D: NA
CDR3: CASSLMSGAGANVLTF
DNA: TGTGCCAGCAGCTTAATGTCAGGGGCTGGGGCCAACGTCCTGACTTTC

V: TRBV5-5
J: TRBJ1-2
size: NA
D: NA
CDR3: CASSLAVSAGLNYGYTF
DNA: TGTGCCAGCAGCTTGGCGGTGAGTGCAGGACTTAACTATGGCTACACCTTC

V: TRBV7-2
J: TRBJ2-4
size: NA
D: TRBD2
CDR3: CASSPPGGTKNIQYF
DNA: TGTGCCAGCAGCCCCCCCGGGGGGACCAAAAACATTCAGTACTTC

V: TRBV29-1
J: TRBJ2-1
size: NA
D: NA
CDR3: CSVAGSQGQTYNEQFF
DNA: TGCAGCGTTGCCGGAAGCCAGGGACAAACCTACAATGAGCAGTTCTTC

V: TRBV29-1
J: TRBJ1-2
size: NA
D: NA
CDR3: CSVDASRGGYGYTF
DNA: TGCAGCGTTGACGCCTCAAGGGGCGGCTATGGCTACACCTTC

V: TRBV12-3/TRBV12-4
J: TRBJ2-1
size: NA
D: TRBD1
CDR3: CASSFESGQGANNEQFF
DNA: TGTGCCAGCAGTTTCGAATCGGGACAGGGGGCTAACAATGAGCAGTTCTTC

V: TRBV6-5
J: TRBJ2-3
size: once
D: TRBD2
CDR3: CAIGGAGGRADTQYF
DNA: TGTGCCATCGGGGGGGCGGGGGGCAGGGCAGATACGCAGTATTTT

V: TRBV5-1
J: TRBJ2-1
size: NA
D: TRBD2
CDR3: CASSLVGLVHEQFF
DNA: TGCGCCAGCAGCTTGGTGGGACTAGTACATGAGCAGTTCTTC

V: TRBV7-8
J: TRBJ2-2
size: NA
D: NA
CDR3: CASSLAGGGYTGELFF
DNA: TGTGCCAGCAGCTTAGCCGGAGGGGGATACACCGGGGAGCTGTTTTTT

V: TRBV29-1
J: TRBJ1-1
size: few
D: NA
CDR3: CSVTRGRNTEAFF
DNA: TGCAGCGTAACAAGGGGTCGGAACACTGAAGCTTTCTTT

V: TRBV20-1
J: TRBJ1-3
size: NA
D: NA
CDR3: CSGTQGSGNTLYF
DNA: TGCAGTGGTACCCAGGGGTCTGGAAACACCTTATATTTT

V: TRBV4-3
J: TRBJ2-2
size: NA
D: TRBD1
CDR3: CASSQTGVGELFF
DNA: TGCGCCAGCAGCCAAACAGGGGTCGGGGAGCTGTTTTTT

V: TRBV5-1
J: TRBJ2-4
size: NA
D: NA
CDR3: CASSLTGTGREQYF
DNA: TGCGCCAGCAGCTTGACAGGTACGGGACGGGAGCAGTACTTC

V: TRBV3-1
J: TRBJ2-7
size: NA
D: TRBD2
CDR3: CASSPSGALNYEQYF
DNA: TGTGCCAGCAGCCCCAGCGGGGCACTAAATTACGAGCAGTACTTC

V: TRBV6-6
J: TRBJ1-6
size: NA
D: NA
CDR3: CASSYSGTYNSPLHF
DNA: TGTGCCAGCAGTTACAGCGGGACCTATAATTCACCCCTCCACTTT

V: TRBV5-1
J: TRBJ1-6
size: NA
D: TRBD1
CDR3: CASSLADRAPNNSPLHF
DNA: TGCGCCAGCAGCTTGGCCGACAGGGCCCCTAATAATTCACCCCTCCACTTT

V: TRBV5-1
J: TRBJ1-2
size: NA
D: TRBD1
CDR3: CASSTDRGRSGYTF
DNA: TGCGCCAGCAGCACGGACAGGGGGCGGTCTGGCTACACCTTC

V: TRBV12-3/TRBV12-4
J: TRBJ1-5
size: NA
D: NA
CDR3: CASGENRNQPQHF
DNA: TGTGCCAGCGGCGAAAATAGGAATCAGCCCCAGCATTTT

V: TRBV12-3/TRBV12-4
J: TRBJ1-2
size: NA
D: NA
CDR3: CASSPGPGAWGYTF
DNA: TGTGCCAGCAGTCCGGGCCCGGGGGCGTGGGGCTACACCTTC

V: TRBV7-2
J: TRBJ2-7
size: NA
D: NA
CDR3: CASSLGASGANEQYF
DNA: TGTGCCAGCAGCCTGGGGGCCAGCGGGGCCAATGAGCAGTACTTC

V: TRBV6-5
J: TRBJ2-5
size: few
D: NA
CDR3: CASSSLERSQETQYF
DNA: TGTGCCAGCAGTTCACTTGAACGTAGCCAAGAGACCCAGTACTTC

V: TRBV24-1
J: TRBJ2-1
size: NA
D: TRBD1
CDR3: CATSDQTGQAYNEQFF
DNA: TGTGCCACCAGTGACCAGACAGGGCAAGCCTACAATGAGCAGTTCTTC

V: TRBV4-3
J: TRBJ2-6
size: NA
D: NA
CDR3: CASSQFGPVSGANVLTF
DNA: TGCGCCAGCAGCCAATTTGGACCGGTCTCTGGGGCCAACGTCCTGACTTTC

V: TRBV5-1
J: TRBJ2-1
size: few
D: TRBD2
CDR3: CASSLTSGDTNEQFF
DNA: TGCGCCAGCAGCTTGACTAGCGGGGACACCAATGAGCAGTTCTTC

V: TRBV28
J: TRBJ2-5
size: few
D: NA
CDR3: CASSSGVVRETQYF
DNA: TGTGCCAGCAGTTCGGGGGTCGTGCGAGAGACCCAGTACTTC

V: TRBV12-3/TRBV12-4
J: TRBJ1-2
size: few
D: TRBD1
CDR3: CASSRDRNHGYTF
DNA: TGTGCCAGCAGTAGGGACAGGAATCATGGCTACACCTTC

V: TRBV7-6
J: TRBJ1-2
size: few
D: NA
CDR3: CASSPSLNYGYTF
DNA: TGTGCCAGCAGCCCGAGCCTCAACTATGGCTACACCTTC

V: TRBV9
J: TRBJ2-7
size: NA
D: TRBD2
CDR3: CASSPTSGPSYEQYF
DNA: TGTGCCAGCAGCCCAACTAGCGGCCCCTCCTACGAGCAGTACTTC

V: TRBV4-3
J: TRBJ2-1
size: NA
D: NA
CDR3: CASSLFYPRINESYNEQFF
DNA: TGCGCCAGCAGCCTCTTTTATCCCAGAATAAACGAATCCTACAATGAGCAGTTCTTC

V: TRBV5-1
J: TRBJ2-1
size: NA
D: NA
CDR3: CASSSSRVGGADNEQFF
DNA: TGCGCCAGCAGCTCAAGCCGAGTGGGGGGAGCGGACAATGAGCAGTTCTTC

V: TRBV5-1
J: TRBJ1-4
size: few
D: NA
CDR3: CASSSTPGVEKLFF
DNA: TGCGCCAGCAGCTCCACTCCAGGAGTTGAAAAACTGTTTTTT

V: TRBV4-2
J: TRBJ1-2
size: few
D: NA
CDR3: CASSLRDTYGYTF
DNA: TGTGCCAGCAGCCTACGGGACACCTATGGCTACACCTTC

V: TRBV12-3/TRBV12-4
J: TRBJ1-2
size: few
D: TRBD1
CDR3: CASSLARRDSPGGYTF
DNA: TGTGCCAGCAGTTTAGCGAGGAGGGACAGCCCGGGGGGCTACACCTTC